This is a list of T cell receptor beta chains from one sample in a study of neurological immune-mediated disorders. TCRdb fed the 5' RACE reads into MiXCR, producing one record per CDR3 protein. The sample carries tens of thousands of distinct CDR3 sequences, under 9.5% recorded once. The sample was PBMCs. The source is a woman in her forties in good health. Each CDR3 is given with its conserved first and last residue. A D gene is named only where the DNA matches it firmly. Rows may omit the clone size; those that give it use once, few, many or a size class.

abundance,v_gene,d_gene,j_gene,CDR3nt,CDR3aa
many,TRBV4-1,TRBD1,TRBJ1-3,TGCGCCAGCAGCCAAGATACCCAGGGGGCGAAGGGAAACACCATATATTTT,CASSQDTQGAKGNTIYF
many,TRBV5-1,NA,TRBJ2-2,TGCGCCAGCAGCTTGTCTACGAACACCGGGGAGCTGTTTTTT,CASSLSTNTGELFF
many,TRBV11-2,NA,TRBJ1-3,TGTGCCAGCAGCTCCCTGGGGACCGGGCCTTCTGGAAACACCATATATTTT,CASSSLGTGPSGNTIYF
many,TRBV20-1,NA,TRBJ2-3,TGCAGTGCTAGAGATCAGGGGGGTGAGGAGGGAGATACGCAGTATTTT,CSARDQGGEEGDTQYF
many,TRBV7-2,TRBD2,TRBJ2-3,TGTGCCAGCAGCCGCCGGGTAGCGGGGAAGACAGATACGCAGTATTTT,CASSRRVAGKTDTQYF
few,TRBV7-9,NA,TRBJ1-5,TGTGCCAGCAGCCCACATCAGGGGTCTCAGCCCCAGCATTTT,CASSPHQGSQPQHF
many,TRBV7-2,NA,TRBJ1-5,TGTGCCAGCAGCTTAGCTGTAAATCAGCCCCAGCATTTT,CASSLAVNQPQHF
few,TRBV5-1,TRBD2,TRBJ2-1,TGCGCCAGCAGCTTGGTCCCTAGCGGGGGTCCTTACAATGAGCAGTTCTTC,CASSLVPSGGPYNEQFF
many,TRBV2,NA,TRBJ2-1,TGTGCCAGCAGTGAAGCCTCGGGGGCAATCATCAATGAGCAGTTCTTC,CASSEASGAIINEQFF
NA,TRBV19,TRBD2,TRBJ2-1,TGTGCCAGTAGTATCCAAGCGGGGGGGGCCTACAATGAGCAGTTCTTC,CASSIQAGGAYNEQFF
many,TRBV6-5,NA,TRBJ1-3,TGTGCCAGCAGATCGAGCTCTGGAAACACCATATATTTT,CASRSSSGNTIYF
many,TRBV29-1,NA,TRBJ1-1,TGCAGCCTCGACGGGGGGAACACTGAAGCTTTCTTT,CSLDGGNTEAFF
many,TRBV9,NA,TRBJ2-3,TGTGCCAGCAGCTCCTCCCCCAGCACAGATACGCAGTATTTT,CASSSSPSTDTQYF
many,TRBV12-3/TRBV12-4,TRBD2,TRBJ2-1,TGTGCCAGCATCCCGGGGGGTAGCGGCTACAATGAGCAGTTCTTC,CASIPGGSGYNEQFF
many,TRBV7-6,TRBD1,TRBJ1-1,TGTGCCAGCAGCTTAGGACAGGGGGCCCTGAACACTGAAGCTTTCTTT,CASSLGQGALNTEAFF
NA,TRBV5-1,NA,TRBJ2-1,TGCGCCAGCAGCTTTGACCGGATGAGCTCCTACAATGAGCAGTTCTTC,CASSFDRMSSYNEQFF
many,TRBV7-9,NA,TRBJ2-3,TGTGCCAGCAGCCCCTTGGGGGCTATTAGCACAGATACGCAGTATTTT,CASSPLGAISTDTQYF
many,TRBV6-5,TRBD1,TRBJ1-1,TGTGCCAGCAGTTCGGACAGGGAGGTCACTGAAGCTTTCTTT,CASSSDREVTEAFF
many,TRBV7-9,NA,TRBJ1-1,TGTGCCAGCAGCACCGGACTGATTGAAGCTTTCTTT,CASSTGLIEAFF
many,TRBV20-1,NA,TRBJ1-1,TGCAGTGCTAGAGATCAGGTGTTAGGGACTGAAGCTTTCTTT,CSARDQVLGTEAFF
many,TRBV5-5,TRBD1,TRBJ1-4,TGTGCCAGCAGCTTTTTAGGGCAGGGGGCCCGAAGGGATGAAAAACTGTTTTTT,CASSFLGQGARRDEKLFF
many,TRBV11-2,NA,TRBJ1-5,TGTGCCAGCAGCCCGGGACCCCCTAGCAATCAGCCCCAGCATTTT,CASSPGPPSNQPQHF
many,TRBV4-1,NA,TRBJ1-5,TGCGCCAGCAGCCAGACACATAGCAATCAGCCCCAGCATTTT,CASSQTHSNQPQHF
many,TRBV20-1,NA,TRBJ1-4,TGCAGTGCTCGCAGGGGCGAAAATGAAAAACTGTTTTTT,CSARRGENEKLFF
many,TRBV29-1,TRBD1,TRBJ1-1,TGCAGCGTCGCCGGACAGGATGGTACTGAAGCTTTCTTT,CSVAGQDGTEAFF
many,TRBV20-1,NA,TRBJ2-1,TGCAGTGAGGGTGGGGATCCCCCGAACAATGAGCAGTTCTTC,CSEGGDPPNNEQFF
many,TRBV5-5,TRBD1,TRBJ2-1,TGTGCCAGCAGCCTGAGACAGGGGGCGGGTGAGCAGTTCTTC,CASSLRQGAGEQFF
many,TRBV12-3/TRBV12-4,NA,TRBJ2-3,TGTGCCAGCAGCCCACACCAGTGGGTGGGTTCAGATACGCAGTATTTT,CASSPHQWVGSDTQYF
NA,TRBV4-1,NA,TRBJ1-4,TGCGCCAGCAGCCAAGCCAAGGACTCGGGTAATTTGGAAAAACTGTTTTTT,CASSQAKDSGNLEKLFF
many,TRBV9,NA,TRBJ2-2,TGTGCCAGCAGACCCGGTCTGCGCGGGGAGCTGTTTTTT,CASRPGLRGELFF
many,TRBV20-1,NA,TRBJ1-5,TGCAGTGCTAGTGAGGGACTTCAGCCCCAGCATTTT,CSASEGLQPQHF
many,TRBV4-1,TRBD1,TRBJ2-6,TGCGCCAGCAGCCCCCGGGACAGCTCTGGGGCCAACGTCCTGACTTTC,CASSPRDSSGANVLTF
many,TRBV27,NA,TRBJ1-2,TGTGCCAGCGGGGACTCCGGGGGGTTCTATGGCTACACCTTC,CASGDSGGFYGYTF
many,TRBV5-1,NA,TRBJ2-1,TGCGCCAGCAGTGATGAAGGTAGAAAGCAGTTCTTC,CASSDEGRKQFF
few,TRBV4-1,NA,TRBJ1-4,TGCGCCAGCAGCCAAGAAGGCGAAAAACTGTTTTTT,CASSQEGEKLFF
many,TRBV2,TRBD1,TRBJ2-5,TGTGCCAGCAGTACGAACAGGGGGGAGACCCAGTACTTC,CASSTNRGETQYF
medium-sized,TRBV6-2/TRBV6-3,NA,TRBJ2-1,TGTGCCAGCAGTAGCGGCAGAGATGAGCAGTTCTTC,CASSSGRDEQFF
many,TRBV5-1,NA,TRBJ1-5,TGCGCCAGCAGCTTGGTTCCCCTCGGAGAGGGTCAGCCCCAGCATTTT,CASSLVPLGEGQPQHF
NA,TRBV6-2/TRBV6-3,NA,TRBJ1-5,TGTGCCAGCCTCCCGAACGGGCTGGGTCAGACCCAGCATTTT,CASLPNGLGQTQHF
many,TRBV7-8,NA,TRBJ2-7,TGTGCCAGCAGCAAAACTATCGGGGTTAATTTTTACGAGCAGTACTTC,CASSKTIGVNFYEQYF
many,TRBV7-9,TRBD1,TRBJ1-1,TGTGCCAGCAGCCATAAACGTCCTCAGGGGGCAAATAATGAAGCTTTCTTT,CASSHKRPQGANNEAFF
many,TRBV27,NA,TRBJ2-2,TGTGCCAGCAGCTCTGGACAGGGAGGGTACACCGGGGAGCTGTTTTTT,CASSSGQGGYTGELFF
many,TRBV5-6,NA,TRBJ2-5,TGTGCCAGCAGCTTGAGTCGGTCGCCGCAAGAGACCCAGTACTTC,CASSLSRSPQETQYF
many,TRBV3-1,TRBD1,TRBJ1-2,TGTGCCAGCAGCCAACACCGGGACAGGGTCGGCTACACCTTC,CASSQHRDRVGYTF
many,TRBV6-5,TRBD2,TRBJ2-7,TGTGCCAGCAGTTACTGGAAACGAGCGGGAGGTTTAAGAGAGCAGTACTTC,CASSYWKRAGGLREQYF
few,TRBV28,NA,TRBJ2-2,TGTGCCAGCAAGGAGGGGGACAGGAACACCGGGGAGCTGTTTTTT,CASKEGDRNTGELFF
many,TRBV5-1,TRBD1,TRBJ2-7,TGCGCCAGCAGCCCGGACAGGGGCGAGCAGTACTTC,CASSPDRGEQYF
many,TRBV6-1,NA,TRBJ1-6,TGTGCCAGCAGTGCCGACAGACTCAATTCACCCCTCCACTTT,CASSADRLNSPLHF
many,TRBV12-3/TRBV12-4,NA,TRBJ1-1,TGTGCCAGCTGCATGAACACTGAAGCTTTCTTT,CASCMNTEAFF
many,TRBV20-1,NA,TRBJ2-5,TGCAGTGCTCCCGTGGGGGGGCGGGAGACCCAGTACTTC,CSAPVGGRETQYF
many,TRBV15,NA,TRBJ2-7,TGTGCCACCAGCAGAGGGGGGGGCCCTTCCTACGAGCAGTACTTC,CATSRGGGPSYEQYF
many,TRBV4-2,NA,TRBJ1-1,TGTGCCAGCACATTAAACAGGGCTGAAGCTTTCTTT,CASTLNRAEAFF
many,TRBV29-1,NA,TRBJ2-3,TGCAGCGTTACGACGGCAGGAGGTTACACAGATACGCAGTATTTT,CSVTTAGGYTDTQYF
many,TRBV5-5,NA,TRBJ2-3,TGTGCCAGCAGCTCCACCCCCATAGATACGCAGTATTTT,CASSSTPIDTQYF
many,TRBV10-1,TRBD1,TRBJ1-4,TGCGCCAGCAGTGAAACCGGGACAGGGAGAGAAAAACTGTTTTTT,CASSETGTGREKLFF
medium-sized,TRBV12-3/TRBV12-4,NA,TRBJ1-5,TGTGCCAGCAGTTTAGTGGGTCAGGCCCAGCATTTT,CASSLVGQAQHF
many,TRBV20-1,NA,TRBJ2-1,TGCAGTGCTAGATACCCGGACAATGAGCAGTTCTTC,CSARYPDNEQFF
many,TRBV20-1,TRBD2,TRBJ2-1,TGCAGTGCTCCTCCTAGCGGGAGGGTCAATGAGCAGTTCTTC,CSAPPSGRVNEQFF
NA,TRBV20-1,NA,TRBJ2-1,TGCGGTGCTCGGACCTCCAATGAGAAGTTCTTC,CGARTSNEKFF